This paragraph covers one TCR beta chain sequence. Its antigen remains unknown. The V gene lost 4 bases and the J gene lost 6 bases, with 9 bases spanning the gap. Germline CDR1 is GTSNPN and CDR2 is SVGIG (reference sequence). The CDR3 is 11 amino acids. These data are taken from a study of CD8+ T cells in alopecia areata. The study, taken as a whole, reports: Scalp samples also yield sequences of resident alphabeta T cells from normal skin. Many expanded lesional clones remained in scalp and blood on tofacitinib.

The treatment denotes: oral pan-JAK inhibitor, 5-10 mg twice daily. Following RNA extraction, reverse transcription yielded cDNA that acted as the sequencing template. Sequencing used immunoSEQ multiplex PCR; TCRdb keeps in-frame clones, though not all of them. The data hold about 160,000 clones, with approximately 65% observed a single time. The genes are TRBV30 and TRBJ1-2; tentative D call: TRBD1 (6 bases). Sequencing used CD4+ T cells sorted from blood, obtained at week 4, from a patient treated with tofacitinib. The source is a human donor with alopecia areata. The CDR3: CAWTTGHGYTF. Written as DNA, the CDR3 is TGTGCCTGGACTACAGGGCATGGCTACACCTTC.